These 12 T cell receptor beta chains originate from one sample sequenced in a study of preoperative IRX-2 immunotherapy in early breast cancer. Profiled with immunoSEQ multiplex PCR; TCRdb holds only in-frame clones, not every one. Here the sample spans 15,000 to 25,000 clones, roughly 80% being singletons. Treatment denoted: preoperative locoregional IRX-2 cytokine immunotherapy. The sample consisted of lymph node tissue, taken after IRX-2 immunotherapy. The origin of the receptors is a human donor with breast cancer.

This chain connects TRBV5-1 to TRBJ2-1; D is uncertain. The CDR3 runs to 15 residues. Per germline, CDR1 SGHRS and CDR2 YFSETQ. Trimming took off 0 bases at V and 7 bases at J, with 14 bases between the two ends. The CDR3 reads CASSLGTTRLNEQFF. The CDR3 coding sequence is TGCGCCAGCAGCTTGGGAACTACCCGATTAAATGAGCAGTTCTTC.

This clone was counted only a few times. The J gene is TRBJ1-1, the V gene TRBV6-8; D not resolved. The V gene lost 2 bases and the J gene lost 2 bases, with 15 bases spanning the gap. Germline V gene sequence: CDR1 MNHGY, CDR2 SAAAGT. The CDR3 sequence is 16 residues long. The CDR3: CASSYGFDGVNTEAFF. The CDR3 DNA follows: TGTGCCAGCAGTTACGGGTTCGACGGAGTAAACACTGAAGCTTTCTTT.

This sequence joins TRBV28 and TRBJ2-3; D is possibly TRBD2 (6 bases). The CDR3 spans 16 residues. Trimming cost V 6 bases and J 2 bases, with 18 bases left between them. Germline CDR1 and CDR2: MDHEN and SYDVKM. In nucleotides, the CDR3 is TGTGCCAGCAGCTCTGGAGAGACTAGTGACACAGATACGCAGTATTTT. Amino acids: CASSSGETSDTDTQYF.

This sequence joins TRBV6-8 and TRBJ1-2; 9 bases align to TRBD1. CDR3 length: 13 residues. The V and J ends lost 6 bases and 8 bases, in that order; junction bases with no gene match: 7. Per germline, CDR1 MNHGY and CDR2 SAAAGT. The DNA of the CDR3 is TGTGCCAGCAGGGACAGGGGAAGTGGAGGCTACACCTTC. Protein product: CASRDRGSGGYTF.

The chain joins TRBV28 to TRBJ1-4; 8 positions match TRBD1. V dropped 2 bases and J dropped 8; count of bases not matched to a gene: 4. Germline V gene sequence: CDR1 MDHEN, CDR2 SYDVKM. This CDR3 has 14 residues. The CDR3 DNA reads as TGTGCCAGCAGTTTAAGGGACAGGCCCGAAAAACTGTTTTTT. Residues: CASSLRDRPEKLFF.

The CDR3 coding sequence is TGTGCCAGCAGCCCCCAGGGCCTAGCGGGGGGCGAGCAGTACTTC. It codes for CASSPQGLAGGEQYF. This sequence joins TRBV11-3 and TRBJ2-7; TRBD2 matches 11 bases. Looked up from germline, CDR1 is SGHNT and CDR2 is YENEEA. This CDR3 is 15 amino acids long. V trimming: 5 bases; J trimming: 6 bases; junction bases outside the gene matches: 9.

The CDR3 sequence is CASSLVGTSGSETQYF. For the CDR3, the DNA is TGTGCCAGCAGCTTGGTAGGGACTAGCGGTTCGGAGACCCAGTACTTC. The chain carries TRBV11-3 and TRBJ2-5; 11 bases are shared with TRBD2. J gave up 5 bases and V 3 bases, and 8 bases lay outside the gene matches. Germline V gene data show CDR1 as SGHNT and CDR2 as YENEEA. The CDR3 totals 16 residues.

This chain uses TRBV7-1 with TRBJ1-1; 10 nucleotides agree with TRBD1. TRBV7-1 is an open reading frame, and its role is uncertain. There are 15 residues in the CDR3. V was clipped by 5 bases and J by 7 bases; unmatched bases: 10. CDR3 coding DNA: TGTGCCAGCAGCCGAGCCGGGACAGGGGAAATTGAAGCTTTCTTT. This sequence encodes CASSRAGTGEIEAFF.

Concerning this clone itself: Other nucleotide sequences in the sample specify the same CDR3. The rearrangement joins TRBV5-1 to TRBJ2-5; the match to TRBD2 covers 11 bases. V gave up 4 bases and J gave up 5 bases; unmatched junction bases: 4. The CDR3 is made up of 14 amino acids. Germline assignment: CDR1 SGHRS and CDR2 YFSETQ. CDR3 DNA: TGCGCCAGCAGCCTATTAGCGGGAGGGGAGACCCAGTACTTC. Translation gives CASSLLAGGETQYF.

J is TRBJ2-7 and V is TRBV5-1; 14 bases fit TRBD2. After removal of 6 bases from V and 6 bases from J, the junction contained 5 bases not matched to a gene. The germline CDR1 and CDR2 sequences are SGHRS and YFSETQ. This CDR3 region has 14 residues. The CDR3 DNA reads as TGCGCCAGCACAAACGGACTAGCGGGAGGCGAGCAGTACTTC. It specifies CASTNGLAGGEQYF. Variable domain in full (rest from reference TRBV5-1 and TRBJ2-7): KAGVTQTPRYLIKTRGQQVTLSCSPISGHRSVSWYQQTPGQGLQFLFEYFSETQRNKGNFPGRFSGRQFSNSRSEMNVSTLELGDSALYLCASTNGLAGGEQYFGPGTRLTVT.

V gene TRBV6-8 combines with J gene TRBJ2-4; 10 nucleotides agree with TRBD1. CDR3 length equals 15 residues. V lost 10 bases and J lost 0; bases outside the gene matches: 6. CDR1 MNHGY and CDR2 SAAAGT come from the germline V gene. The CDR3 DNA sequence: TGTGCCATTGGACAGGGGGGTCTAGCCAAAAACATTCAGTACTTC. Its protein product is CAIGQGGLAKNIQYF.

The J gene is TRBJ2-7, the V gene TRBV19, with 7 bases that match TRBD2. The CDR3 loop spans 13 amino acids. The V gene end was trimmed by 5 bases and the J gene end by 8 bases; junction bases not matched to a gene: 9. CDR1 is LNHDA and CDR2 is SQIVND in the germline V gene (reference sequence). CDR3 residues: CASSSGTTFKQYF. CDR3 nucleotide sequence: TGTGCCAGTAGTTCTGGGACTACTTTCAAGCAGTACTTC.